This T cell receptor beta chain is from a study of cytomegalovirus exposure and HLA in healthy donors. The study ran its PCR with 60 Vbeta and 13 Jbeta primers. Sequencing used immunoSEQ multiplex PCR; TCRdb keeps in-frame clones, though not all of them. In total, the table holds 170,000 or so clones. Though nominally healthy at sampling, donors likely had unrecorded immune exposures. CDR1 and CDR2 from the germline V gene are SGHVS and FNYEAQ. Trimming shortened V by 5 bases and J by 0 bases, and 14 bases separated the two germline ends. The CDR3 loop spans 16 amino acids. The V and J genes are TRBV7-6 and TRBJ2-1; tentatively, D is TRBD2 (6 bases). The sequenced material came from PBMCs. The sequence came from a man under 40 in good health and CMV-seronegative. Written as DNA, the CDR3 is TGTGCCAGCAGCCTCATGACCGGGAGCTCCTACAATGAGCAGTTCTTC. It is translated as CASSLMTGSSYNEQFF.